This TCR beta chain was profiled in a study of blood T cell repertoires in COVID-19 (TCRdb year 2020). Background for the entire study: The collaborator samples originated in the United States, Italy and Spain and spanned the acute and convalescent phases of COVID-19. Where available, HLA class I and class II types were taken from metadata supplied by the sample provider and were not determined by assay-based typing. Nearly every sample came with metadata listing a de-identified subject ID, COVID-19 status, age in years and sex. Subjects who had been exposed to COVID-19, were actively infected with it, or had recovered from it provided the deeply sampled blood TCRbeta repertoires that made up the dataset. The repertoires were released in a freely available public database intended as a resource for research on the immune response to SARS-CoV-2. The samples were drawn from two sources: the first 160 participants of the ongoing ImmuneRACE study, and 1,200 or so subjects contributed by 6 global collaborators. The material from the prospective study consisted of cDNA or gDNA derived from T cells, B-cell-depleted T cells, or PBMCs. What the work shows at the level of the full study, not this receptor alone: The amount of clinical and demographic metadata varied by source and participant and was provided uncurated.

For this clone: Its antigen is still unknown. It has no much larger one-base neighbor in the sample; base qualities were not kept.

Collaborating institutions collected whole blood in K2EDTA tubes following their own protocols. For TCRbeta analysis, collaborator samples were shipped as frozen whole blood, as isolated PBMCs, or as DNA extracted from either sample type. TCRbeta CDR3 regions were amplified from genomic DNA using the immunoSEQ Assay, a bias-controlled multiplex PCR. The authors' analysis ran thus. The number of nucleated cells in each sample was estimated from the amplification of reference gene primers within the assay. To quantify the absolute abundance of each unique TCRbeta CDR3 rearrangement, sequence reads were collapsed and filtered. For each sample, productive Simpson clonality was calculated as the square root of Simpson's diversity index over productive rearrangements. TCRdb carries this immuneACCESS record with in-frame sequences only. Its versions omit some clonotypes, under half of them owing to an unresolved V gene in the studies checked, with the rest unexplained. V, J and clone size are those of that table, while D and trimming were read from the DNA. Within this sample are 25,000 to 30,000 clones, with around 83% of them counted one time only. The top ten clones comprise approximately 25% of the sample.

The CDR3 covers 14 residues, taking in both the cysteine and the phenylalanine. Only the CDR3 DNA stays, 42 bases, in frame from base 1. As encoded in the germline V gene, CDR1 is MNHEY while CDR2 is SVGEGT. Trimming removed 6 bases from V and 1 base from J, leaving 13 bases between the germline ends. The receptor was isolated from a human donor in a cohort sampled during active COVID-19. The sample consisted of peripheral blood. In this chain, TRBV6-2 or TRBV6-3 is recombined with TRBJ2-7; D gene: possibly TRBD2, on 6 matching bases. The nucleotide sequence is given as TGTGCCAGCAGCCCTTACGGGGGTTCCTACGAGCAGTACTTC. It translates to CASSPYGGSYEQYF.